Reported below is one T cell receptor (beta chain). The sample belongs to a study of tumor-infiltrating lymphocytes in oesophageal squamous cell carcinoma. Each CDR3 protein is one row after TCRdb ran MiXCR on the PCR reads. The table records about 11,000 distinct CDR3 sequences, around 60% of them present only once. The specimen sequenced was esophageal tumor tissue. The source of this sequence is a male donor with esophageal squamous cell carcinoma.

The CDR3 loop reads CASSPSSPGPPRHNEQFF. DNA of the CDR3: TGTGCCAGCAGCCCTTCCTCACCGGGACCCCCCCGCCACAATGAGCAGTTCTTC. The gene calls are TRBV6-2 or TRBV6-3 and TRBJ2-3; D is perhaps TRBD1 or TRBD2 (5 bases each). The better agreement between TRBJ2-1 and the DNA end casts doubt on the J call. The CDR3 covers 18 residues. Germline V gives CDR1 MNHEY, CDR2 SVGEGT.